Described below is a single T cell receptor (beta chain) sequence and its context. Its antigen is still unknown. The sample holds other DNA sequences that translate to the same CDR3. Trimming removed 5 bases from V and 2 bases from J, with 11 bases in between. Germline V gives CDR1 SEHNR, CDR2 FQNEAQ (reference sequence). The CDR3 length is 14 residues. The data originate from a study of shared clonotypes between healthy human individuals. Study-level information: Sampling drew on donors who were two women and a few men aged 18 to 49.

Some clones are missing from TCRdb's copy, which holds only in-frame ones; the method was immunoSEQ multiplex PCR. The sample includes 1.6 million or so clones, 98% to 99% of them seen just once. The study's findings and limits: An anticipated effect of sequencing depth on clonotype sharing among donors was recognized. Rarefaction showed that sequencing of sorted subsets was incomplete (despite large depth). The generation probabilities recorded for non-shared clonotypes fell below those of clonotypes shared by all four donors.

The TCR was taken from a young man in good health. Material for sequencing was naive CD4+ T cells sorted from blood. Subset indicated: CD45RA+ positively selected. This sequence joins TRBV7-9 and TRBJ2-3, with D maybe TRBD2 (5 bases). The CDR3 region is CASSPGLATDTQYF. DNA of the CDR3: TGTGCCAGCAGCCCTGGACTCGCCACAGATACGCAGTATTTT.